This TCR beta chain was captured in a study of blood T cell repertoires in COVID-19. Study context: COVID-19 samples from acute and convalescent phases originated in the United States, Italy and Spain. T cells, B-cell-depleted T cells, or PBMCs supplied cDNA or gDNA.

Trimming removed 2 bases at V and 2 bases at J, with 10 bases between. Germline V gives CDR1 SGHTA, CDR2 FQGNSA. The CDR3 is 14 residues long. In the original processing: Reference gene primer amplification gave nucleated cell count estimates. Repertoires were generated with immunoSEQ multiplex PCR, while TCRdb's copy carries only in-frame clones and drops some. Clone size and V and J calls were adopted from that table, with D and trimming inferred from the DNA. The sample includes about 150,000 clones, 75% to 85% seen only once; the top ten take 0.45% to 0.6%. This clone was seen only once. V gene TRBV7-2 combines with J gene TRBJ2-7; a weak D match, TRBD2 (7 bases). The sequenced material came from peripheral blood. This receptor was obtained from a man aged 60 to 69 with acute or convalescent COVID-19. This chain's CDR3 is CASSLMGGPYEQYF. The CDR3, as DNA: TGTGCCAGCAGCTTAATGGGGGGGCCCTACGAGCAGTACTTC.